This T cell receptor beta chain is from a study of shared clonotypes between healthy human individuals. For the study at large: Donors consisted of two women and a few men between 18 and 49.

This CDR3 region has 15 residues. The V end lost 2 bases, the J end lost 1 base, and 12 bases lay between the germline ends. Germline CDR1 reads SGHVS; CDR2 reads FQNEAQ. This clone has a single count. Its antigen is as yet unknown. CD45RO negativity and positive selection for CCR7 defined naive CD8 cells, a population that excluded terminally differentiated effector memory CD45RA+ cells. The authors loaded about 200 ng DNA, roughly 33,000 T cell genomes, into sorted-subset replicate PCRs. The assay was immunoSEQ multiplex PCR, and TCRdb's table has in-frame clones only and misses some. The sample contains about 1,800,000 clones, about 95% of which appear only once. Regarding the study as a whole: Investigators collected only blood, and repertoires in tissues likely differ. Larger richness was generally estimated for naive than memory subsets.

V usage is TRBV7-8 and J usage is TRBJ2-7; weak D call: TRBD1 (5 bases). Sequenced: naive CD8+ T cells sorted from blood. This clonotype was sampled from a man between 18 and 29 years old in good health. CDR3 sequence: CASSLLGEGSYEQYF. CDR3 nucleotides: TGTGCCAGCAGCTTACTAGGGGAAGGGTCCTACGAGCAGTACTTC.